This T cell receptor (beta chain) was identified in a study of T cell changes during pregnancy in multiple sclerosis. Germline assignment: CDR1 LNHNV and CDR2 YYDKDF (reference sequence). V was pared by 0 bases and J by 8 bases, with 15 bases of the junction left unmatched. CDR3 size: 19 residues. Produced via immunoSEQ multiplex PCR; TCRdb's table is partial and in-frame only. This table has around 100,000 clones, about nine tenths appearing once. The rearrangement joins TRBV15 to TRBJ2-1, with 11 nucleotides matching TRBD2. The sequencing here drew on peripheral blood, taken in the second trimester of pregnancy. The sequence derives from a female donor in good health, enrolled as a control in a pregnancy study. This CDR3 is CATSRDPGARGLAGDEQFF. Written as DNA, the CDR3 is TGTGCCACCAGCAGAGATCCCGGGGCGCGAGGACTAGCGGGCGATGAGCAGTTCTTC.